Reported below is one T cell receptor beta chain. Its antigen is as yet unknown. TCRdb reanalysed the 5' RACE reads using MiXCR and keeps one entry per CDR3 protein. Among approximately 1.8 million distinct CDR3 sequences listed, 32% were seen once. The record originates from a study of identical twins. Findings and limits, study-wide: The models systematically underestimated how much out-of-frame TCR alpha was shared in monozygotic twins. Part of the zero-insertion signal could reflect confounding by invariant MAIT and iNKT cells. Researchers reported weaker excess twin sharing in beta out-of-frame sequences.

The CDR3 is 16 residues long. Looked up from germline, CDR1 is SGHTA and CDR2 is FQGNSA. Trimming took 3 bases from V and 7 from J; bases not matched to a gene: 7. This sequence joins TRBV7-2 and TRBJ1-4; the match to TRBD1 covers 11 bases. This receptor was taken from a newborn girl in good health. The sample comprised cord blood. CDR3 amino acids: CASSLRGTGGIEKLFF. The CDR3, as DNA: TGTGCCAGCAGCTTGCGGGGGACAGGGGGTATTGAAAAACTGTTTTTT.